In its sample, the clone carrying this T cell receptor (beta chain) was seen a few times. Time point: newly diagnosed GD, antithyroid drugs for less than 3 months. Making the TCR library involved RNA that had been extracted from PBMCs. Through Arm-PCR of CDR3 regions and iRepertoire HTBI primers, TCR beta libraries were built. Each CDR3 protein gets one entry after TCRdb re-called the multiplex PCR reads with MiXCR. The repertoire includes 680,000 or so distinct CDR3 sequences, roughly 15% of them detected once, and more than 15% sits in the top ten. This entry belongs to a study of regulatory T cells in long-lasting Graves disease. The CDR3 totals 15 residues. Germline V gene sequence: CDR1 SGHRS, CDR2 YFSETQ. The V and J ends lost 4 bases and 3 bases respectively, with 14 bases between them. These data also featured in a second study, about T cells in Graves' hyperthyroidism and ophthalmopathy.

This receptor was identified in a woman under 40 with Graves disease. The sequenced sample was peripheral blood mononuclear cells (PBMCs), obtained at new diagnosis, from a patient treated with antithyroid drugs. The chain uses TRBV5-1 and TRBJ2-1; a weak D match, TRBD1 (6 bases). CDR3 sequence (DNA): TGCGCCAGCAGCCAAATGTTGGACAGCTACAATGAGCAGTTCTTC. It encodes CASSQMLDSYNEQFF.